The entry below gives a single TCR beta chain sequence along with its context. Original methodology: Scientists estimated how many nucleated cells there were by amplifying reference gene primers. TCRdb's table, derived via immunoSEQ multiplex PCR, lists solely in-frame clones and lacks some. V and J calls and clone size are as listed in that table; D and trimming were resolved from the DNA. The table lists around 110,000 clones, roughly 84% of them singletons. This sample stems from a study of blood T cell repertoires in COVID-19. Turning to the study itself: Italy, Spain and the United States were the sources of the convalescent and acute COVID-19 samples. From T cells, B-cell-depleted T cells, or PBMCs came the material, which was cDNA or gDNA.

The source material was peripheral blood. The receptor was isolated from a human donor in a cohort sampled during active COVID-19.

This CDR3 is CASTPGTGNGNTIYF. The CDR3 DNA reads TGTGCCAGCACCCCAGGGACAGGGAATGGAAACACCATATATTTT. The V call is TRBV28, the J call TRBJ1-3; 9 bases are shared with TRBD1. This CDR3 comprises 15 residues. CDR1 and CDR2 from the germline V gene are MDHEN and SYDVKM. Trimming took 7 bases from V and 3 from J; bases not matched to a gene: 7.